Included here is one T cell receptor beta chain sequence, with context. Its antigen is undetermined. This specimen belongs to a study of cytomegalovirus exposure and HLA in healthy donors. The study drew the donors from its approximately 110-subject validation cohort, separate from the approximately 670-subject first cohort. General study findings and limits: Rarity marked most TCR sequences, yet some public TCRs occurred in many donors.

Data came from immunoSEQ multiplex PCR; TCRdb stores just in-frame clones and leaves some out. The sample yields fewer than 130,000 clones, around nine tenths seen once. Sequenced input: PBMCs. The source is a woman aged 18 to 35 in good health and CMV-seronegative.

The CDR3 sequence is CASSRDMGETQYF. CDR3 in DNA: TGTGCCAGCAGCCGGGACATGGGGGAGACCCAGTACTTC. The chain uses TRBV5-4 and TRBJ2-5; perhaps TRBD1 as D (6 bases). The ends were cut back, 4 bases at V and 5 bases at J, with 12 bases in the middle. From germline, CDR1 is SGHNT and CDR2 YYREEE (reference sequence). The CDR3 totals 13 residues.